This entry features one T cell receptor (beta chain) sequence. As yet, its antigen is unknown. Using immunoSEQ multiplex PCR, the repertoire was profiled, and TCRdb retains in-frame clones only, with some absent. This table holds roughly 38,000 clones, over 75% found once. This entry belongs to a study of T cells in localized non-small cell lung cancer. Study conclusions and caveats: The study sequenced only one region of the tumor. As a result, intratumor heterogeneity could not be excluded and remains possible.

The germline V gene encodes CDR1 PRHDT and CDR2 FYEKMQ (reference sequence). This CDR3 comprises 17 residues. The junction had 15 bases not matched to a gene; V was cut back by 5 bases and J by 7 bases. V is TRBV13 and J is TRBJ2-1, with 9 bases lining up with TRBD1. This TCR was sampled from a male donor at least 60 years old with stage III squamous cell lung carcinoma. The sequences come from peripheral blood, collected before any cancer treatment. The CDR3 loop reads CASSRRTGGTGNNEQFF. The CDR3 DNA follows: TGTGCCAGCAGCCGAAGAACCGGCGGGACAGGGAATAATGAGCAGTTCTTC.